This entry concerns a single T cell receptor beta chain. Its recognized antigen is unknown. The sample holds no much larger clone one base away, and base qualities are not on file. The trial excluded patients who had a history of autoimmune disease or who were on systemic immunosuppression. Peripheral blood for TCR sequencing was collected from all dose cohorts at baseline, on cycle 4 day 1, and on cycle 7 day 1. Samples came from an open-label, multicenter, first-in-human phase I dose-escalation trial of ivuxolimab. Adults with locally advanced or metastatic head and neck squamous cell, hepatocellular, melanoma or renal cell carcinoma were enrolled in the trial. CD4+ and CD8+ T cells were sorted separately from peripheral blood before TCR sequencing. Genomic DNA was extracted from sorted cells for sequencing of the TCRbeta CDR3 region. TCRbeta CDR3 regions were sequenced using the immunoSEQ Assay. What TCRdb holds here is the immuneACCESS table cut down to in-frame rearrangements. Part of the clones is not present; checked against another copy, under half of the missing clones reflect an unresolved V gene, and the others are unexplained. This sample has about 120,000 clones in its table, and 75% to 90% of those were observed once. The ten largest make up around 0.57% of the sample.

CDR1 and CDR2, looked up from the germline V gene, are ENHRY and SYGVKD. Trimming takes 4 bases from V and 1 base from J, and the germline ends sit 10 bases apart. The CDR3 has 14 amino acids, counting the end cysteine and phenylalanine. Only CDR3 DNA remains: 42 bases, in frame from the first base. The sample comes from a study of OX40 agonist ivuxolimab in advanced cancers. Context from the whole study: The costimulatory receptor OX40 (CD134) was targeted by ivuxolimab, a fully human IgG2 agonistic monoclonal antibody. Intravenous ivuxolimab was administered to patients every 2 weeks at six dose levels: 0.01, 0.1, 0.3, 1.5, 3 and 10 mg/kg. Among the approximately 50 dose-escalation patients, around 20 had hepatocellular carcinoma, about 15 melanoma, 9 renal cell carcinoma and 9 head and neck cancer. In the dose-escalation cohort, 75% to 85% of patients were male, and the mean age was around 60 years with a range of roughly 20 to 85. Patients were allowed to have had prior anti-PD-1, anti-PD-L1 or anti-CTLA-4 therapy, and 40% of the dose-escalation patients had been treated with checkpoint inhibitors. Three dose-escalation patients achieved partial responses, one with hepatocellular carcinoma and two with cutaneous melanoma. The purpose of peripheral TCRbeta sequencing was to test whether ivuxolimab changed TCR sequence diversity and led to clonal T-cell expansion. The monotherapy dose-escalation portion (N ≈ 56 patients) of the phase I ivuxolimab trial is reported in the paper. Paper-wide results and their limitations: Low levels of normalized T-cell clonal expansion were also shown by some nonresponding patients. Clonal expansion of both CD4+ and CD8+ blood T cells was observed from baseline to week 6 at doses 0.1 to 3.0 mg/kg. In the 0.1-3.0 mg/kg groups, partial responders had among the lowest normalized peripheral clonal expansion, particularly in CD8+ T cells. On average, CD8+ T cells showed more expanded clones than CD4+ T cells after ivuxolimab. Antigen specificity was not determined for the clonally expanded peripheral T cells.

The chain is encoded by TRBV10-3 joined to TRBJ1-1; the best D guess is TRBD1, with 5 bases matching. This material consisted of CD4+ or CD8+ T cells sorted from blood, taken in a trial of the OX40 agonist ivuxolimab. This clonotype originated in an adult with an advanced solid tumor such as melanoma, head and neck, liver or kidney cancer. This receptor carries the CDR3 CAISGVGGNTEAFF. The base sequence is TGTGCCATCAGTGGAGTGGGGGGGAACACTGAAGCTTTCTTT.